Below, 27 T cell receptor beta chains from the same sample are listed, as sequenced in a study of cytomegalovirus exposure and HLA in healthy donors. 60 Vbeta and 13 Jbeta primers were used in PCR. TCRdb's copy holds only in-frame clones and misses some; the assay was immunoSEQ multiplex PCR. The sample consists of 100,000 to 150,000 clones, 73% of them appearing once. The sample taken for sequencing was PBMCs. These receptors were taken from a man in his sixties in good health and CMV-seropositive.

The rearrangement joins TRBV9 to TRBJ2-2; D is undetermined. CDR3 size: 15 residues. Germline V CDR1 and CDR2: SGDLS, YYNGEE. Trimming stripped 2 bases from V and 1 base from J, with 9 bases between. Here the CDR3 reads CASSVPGLNTGELFF. CDR3 DNA: TGTGCCAGCAGCGTTCCAGGCCTGAACACCGGGGAGCTGTTTTTT.

V is TRBV4-2 and J is TRBJ2-2; 7 nucleotides line up with TRBD1. After removal of 0 bases from V and 4 bases from J, the junction contained 8 bases not matched to a gene. Germline CDR1 LGHNA, CDR2 YNFKEQ. The CDR3 runs 17 residues. This CDR3 reads CASSQDYSAGGTGELFF. CDR3 nucleotide sequence: TGTGCCAGCAGCCAAGACTATTCGGCAGGGGGCACCGGGGAGCTGTTTTTT.

This clone was detected only a few times. The V call is TRBV7-9, the J call TRBJ2-1; D is ambiguous. CDR3 length: 14 amino acids. CDR1 and CDR2 from the germline V gene are SEHNR and FQNEAQ (reference sequence). V lost 3 bases and J lost 0, with 6 bases in between. CDR3 sequence reads: CASSFQDSYNEQFF. In nucleotides, the CDR3 is TGTGCCAGCAGCTTCCAGGACTCCTACAATGAGCAGTTCTTC.

CDR3 nucleotide sequence: TGTGCCTGGCGACAGGGCGTTGGCAATCAGCCCCAGCATTTT. Translated: CAWRQGVGNQPQHF. This chain uses TRBV30 with TRBJ1-5, with TRBD1 identical over 7 bases. The V and J ends lost 5 bases and 2 bases, in that order; junction bases with no gene match: 6. CDR1 GTSNPN and CDR2 SVGIG come from the germline V gene (reference sequence). This CDR3 has 14 residues.

The J gene is TRBJ1-2, the V gene TRBV30; 7 bases are a match to TRBD1. After removal of 7 bases from V and 4 bases from J, the junction contained 15 bases not matched to a gene. Germline CDR1 reads GTSNPN; CDR2 reads SVGIG (reference sequence). The CDR3 is 15 residues long. The chain's CDR3 is CASPRRDREGYGYTF. The CDR3 nucleotides are TGTGCCTCTCCTCGCCGAGACAGGGAAGGCTATGGCTACACCTTC.

The chain couples TRBV19 to TRBJ1-5; no reliable D call. The CDR3 length is 14 residues. V lost 7 bases, J lost 6 bases, and 16 bases lay in between. Germline V gives CDR1 LNHDA, CDR2 SQIVND (reference sequence). The CDR3 reads CASTSDGPGQPQHF. The CDR3 region has the DNA TGTGCCAGTACCTCTGACGGTCCGGGTCAGCCCCAGCATTTT.

The table lists this clone with a few counts. The rearrangement joins TRBV30 to TRBJ2-2; D gene uncertain. Trimming left V 2 bases short and J 6 bases short, with 13 bases between. Germline values: CDR1 GTSNPN, CDR2 SVGIG (reference sequence). The CDR3 is 14 residues long. Here the CDR3 reads CAWSPTRWAGELFF. The CDR3 DNA reads as TGTGCCTGGAGTCCGACAAGGTGGGCCGGGGAGCTGTTTTTT.

This clone came up once. The rearrangement links TRBV9 to TRBJ2-7, with 7 nucleotides matching TRBD1. The ends lost 1 base at V and 1 base at J; junction bases unmatched: 5. CDR1 is SGDLS, CDR2 YYNGEE, per germline. CDR3 length equals 15 residues. CDR3 sequence: CASSVTGARSYEQYF. The DNA of the CDR3 is TGTGCCAGCAGCGTAACAGGGGCGAGGTCCTACGAGCAGTACTTC.

The J gene is TRBJ2-7, the V gene TRBV2, with 7 bases lining up with TRBD2. Germline V gene sequence: CDR1 SNHLY, CDR2 FYNNEI. This CDR3 is 15 amino acids long. With 6 bases clipped from V and 0 bases from J, the junction kept 8 bases outside the gene matches. CDR3 in DNA: TGTGCCAGCAGGGGAGGAGCTAGCGGCTCCTACGAGCAGTACTTC. The encoded protein is CASRGGASGSYEQYF.

This clone was detected only a few times. The rearrangement links TRBV5-1 to TRBJ2-6; perhaps TRBD1 as D (6 bases). Between the trimmed V and J ends, which lost 0 bases and 2 bases, there was a span of 9 bases. The germline V gene encodes CDR1 SGHRS and CDR2 YFSETQ. This CDR3 region has 16 residues. For the CDR3, the DNA is TGCGCCAGCAGCTTGGCAGGGGTTCCTGGGGCCAACGTCCTGACTTTC. Translation gives CASSLAGVPGANVLTF.

DNA for the CDR3: TGTGCCAGCAGGACAGGGAGTAATGAAAAACTGTTTTTT. As protein: CASRTGSNEKLFF. This chain joins TRBV6-1 and TRBJ1-4; 7 bases are a match to TRBD1. V shed 6 bases and J 4 bases; nucleotides not matched to a gene: 2. The CDR3 is made up of 13 amino acids. Looked up from germline, CDR1 is MNHNS and CDR2 is SASEGT.

The rearrangement links TRBV11-2 to TRBJ2-5; 7 nucleotides align to TRBD2. This CDR3 is built from 16 residues. Germline V lookup: CDR1 SGHAT, CDR2 FQNNGV. With 5 bases clipped from V and 0 bases from J, the junction kept 9 bases outside the gene matches. In DNA, the CDR3 is TGTGCCAGCAGCCGTGGGCGGGGGACGTACCAAGAGACCCAGTACTTC. Its translation is CASSRGRGTYQETQYF.

The chain combines TRBV29-1 with TRBJ1-1; 7 bases align to TRBD1. There are 14 residues in the CDR3. CDR1 is SQVTM and CDR2 is ANQGSEA in the germline V gene. V lost 3 bases, J lost 4 bases, and 8 bases stayed unmatched. The CDR3 spells CSVEGGRGVTEAFF. CDR3 coding DNA: TGCAGCGTTGAGGGGGGCAGGGGGGTCACTGAAGCTTTCTTT. The full variable domain, completed using reference TRBV29-1 and TRBJ1-1, is SAVISQKPSRDICQRGTSLTIQCQVDSQVTMMFWYRQQPGQSLTLIATANQGSEATYESGFVIDKFPISRPNLTFSTLTVSNMSPEDSSIYLCSVEGGRGVTEAFFGQGTRLTVV.

V is TRBV28 and J is TRBJ2-7, with a weak D call TRBD2 (6 bases). V was trimmed by 3 bases and J by 1 base, leaving 13 bases between them. CDR3 length equals 15 residues. Germline V gene lookup returns CDR1 MDHEN and CDR2 SYDVKM. In DNA form, the CDR3 reads TGTGCCAGCAGTTTTTTGGAGGGGTCTTCCTACGAGCAGTACTTC. It codes for CASSFLEGSSYEQYF. Combining the CDR3 with reference TRBV28 and TRBJ2-7 gives the whole variable domain DVKVTQSSRYLVKRTGEKVFLECVQDMDHENMFWYRQDPGLGLRLIYFSYDVKMKEKGDIPEGYSVSREKKERFSLILESASTNQTSMYLCASSFLEGSSYEQYFGPGTRLTVT.

The chain uses TRBV30 and TRBJ1-1; TRBD1 matches at 9 bases. J was trimmed by 1 base and V by 5 bases; bases with no gene match: 5. The CDR3 is made up of 14 amino acids. Germline CDR1 GTSNPN, CDR2 SVGIG (reference sequence). The CDR3 region is CAWFRQGGNTEAFF. The CDR3 DNA reads as TGTGCCTGGTTCCGACAGGGGGGGAACACTGAAGCTTTCTTT.

This sequence joins TRBV19 and TRBJ2-3; the match to TRBD2 covers 11 bases. J gave up 6 bases and V 7 bases, and 12 bases lay outside the gene matches. CDR1 and CDR2 (germline): LNHDA, SQIVND (reference sequence). CDR3 length: 16 amino acids. The DNA of the CDR3 is TGTGCCAGTACTCGCCAACTAGCGGGGGAAGTGGATACGCAGTATTTT. The encoded protein is CASTRQLAGEVDTQYF.

This rearrangement joins TRBV28 to TRBJ1-1; 11 bases map to TRBD1. The J segment lost 7 bases and the V segment lost 7 bases, leaving 11 bases of the junction unmatched. Germline V gives CDR1 MDHEN, CDR2 SYDVKM. The CDR3 runs to 15 residues. Here the CDR3 reads CASKDRGRKVGEAFF. The CDR3, as DNA: TGTGCCAGCAAGGACAGGGGGCGAAAAGTTGGTGAAGCTTTCTTT.

The V gene is TRBV30, the J gene TRBJ2-3; D unclear. The germline V and J ends were trimmed by 2 bases and 5 bases, with 8 bases remaining between them. Germline CDR1 GTSNPN, CDR2 SVGIG (reference sequence). CDR3 length equals 12 residues. CDR3 in DNA: TGTGCCTGGAGTCCTTCGGGAGATACGCAGTATTTT. It translates to CAWSPSGDTQYF. Looking up the rest from reference TRBV30 and TRBJ2-3 gives the full variable domain: SQTIHQWPATLVQPVGSPLSLECTVEGTSNPNLYWYRQAAGRGLQLLFYSVGIGQISSEVPQNLSASRPQDRQFILSSKKLLLSDSGFYLCAWSPSGDTQYFGPGTRLTVL.

This rearrangement joins TRBV5-1 to TRBJ1-1; TRBD1 matches at 7 bases. Germline assignment: CDR1 SGHRS and CDR2 YFSETQ. This CDR3 has 14 residues. V lost 4 bases to trimming and J lost 0 bases; unmatched junction nucleotides: 3. This CDR3 is CASSVTGLNTEAFF. In nucleotides, the CDR3 is TGCGCCAGCAGCGTGACAGGGCTGAACACTGAAGCTTTCTTT.

The chain joins TRBV20-1 to TRBJ2-5, with D perhaps TRBD2 (5 bases). The germline V gene encodes CDR1 DFQATT and CDR2 SNEGSKA (reference sequence). The CDR3 sequence is 11 residues long. CDR3 nucleotides: TGCCGGGGATCCTCGGGGGAGACCCAGTACTTC. It specifies CRGSSGETQYF.

The chain carries TRBV2 and TRBJ1-2, with 7 bases matching TRBD1. Germline trimming cut 7 bases from V and 5 bases from J; bases unmatched to any gene: 10. The germline V gene has CDR1 SNHLY and CDR2 FYNNEI. The CDR3 covers 14 residues. The CDR3 nucleotides are TGTGCCAGCATCGGAACAGGGGAGAAGTATGGCTACACCTTC. This encodes CASIGTGEKYGYTF.

The V call is TRBV5-1, the J call TRBJ1-2; TRBD1 aligns across 9 bases. The CDR3 contains 14 residues. After removal of 2 bases from V and 5 bases from J, the junction contained 4 bases not matched to a gene. Germline CDR1 and CDR2: SGHRS and YFSETQ. The CDR3 is CASSLRQGDYGYTF. The CDR3 bases are TGCGCCAGCAGCTTACGACAGGGGGATTATGGCTACACCTTC.

The rearrangement links TRBV5-1 to TRBJ1-2; no clear D gene. V gave up 5 bases and J gave up 5 bases, with 16 bases separating them. Germline loops: CDR1 SGHRS, CDR2 YFSETQ. This CDR3 comprises 14 residues. The chain's CDR3 is CASSFTIGSYGYTF. CDR3 bases: TGCGCCAGCAGTTTTACTATTGGAAGTTATGGCTACACCTTC.

This clone was seen a few times. This chain links TRBV30 with TRBJ2-1, with 7 bases matching TRBD1. CDR3 size: 17 residues. Germline-derived CDR1 and CDR2 are GTSNPN and SVGIG (reference sequence). V shed 7 bases and J 11 bases; nucleotides not matched to a gene: 26. The CDR3 spells CASLQLREGGSMGKQFF. In DNA form, the CDR3 reads TGTGCCTCCCTCCAATTGAGAGAAGGGGGCAGTATGGGTAAGCAGTTCTTC.

J is TRBJ1-4 and V is TRBV2, with 7 bases fitting TRBD1. V dropped 6 bases and J dropped 4; count of bases not matched to a gene: 8. CDR1 SNHLY and CDR2 FYNNEI come from the germline V gene. This CDR3 spans 15 amino acids. CDR3 DNA sequence: TGTGCCAGCAGATTTACAGGGGATAGTAATGAAAAACTGTTTTTT. It codes for CASRFTGDSNEKLFF.

The rearrangement links TRBV29-1 to TRBJ2-7; 9 bases align to TRBD1. This CDR3 contains 13 residues. The V gene's germline CDR1 is SQVTM and CDR2 ANQGSEA. J was trimmed by 5 bases and V by 7 bases; bases with no gene match: 9. CDR3 sequence reads: CSAAGTGNHEQYF. CDR3 nucleotides: TGCAGCGCTGCCGGGACAGGGAACCACGAGCAGTACTTC.

This chain connects TRBV10-3 to TRBJ2-3, with D uncertain. The CDR3 covers 13 residues. Germline lookup yields CDR1 ENHRY and CDR2 SYGVKD. V lost 0 bases and J lost 1, with 2 bases in between. This CDR3 reads CAISESGTDTQYF. In DNA form, the CDR3 reads TGTGCCATCAGTGAGTCCGGCACAGATACGCAGTATTTT.